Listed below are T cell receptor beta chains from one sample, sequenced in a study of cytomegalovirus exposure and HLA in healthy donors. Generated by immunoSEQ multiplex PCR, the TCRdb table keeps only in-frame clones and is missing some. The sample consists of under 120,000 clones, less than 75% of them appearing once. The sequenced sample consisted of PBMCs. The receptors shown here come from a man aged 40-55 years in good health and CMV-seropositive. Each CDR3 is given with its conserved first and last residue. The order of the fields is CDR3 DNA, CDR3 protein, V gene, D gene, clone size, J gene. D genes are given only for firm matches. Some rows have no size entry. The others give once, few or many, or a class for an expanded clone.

TGTGCCAGCAGTACAGGGGGCGATAACACTGAAGCTTTCTTT CASSTGGDNTEAFF TRBV6-4 TRBD1 - TRBJ1-1
TGTGCCAGCAGCCCCCCGGGACACATCAATCAGCCCCAGCATTTT CASSPPGHINQPQHF TRBV9 - - TRBJ1-5
TGTGCCAGCAGCGTGAACAGGGGAGGCCCCTTAGGAGAGACCCAGTACTTC CASSVNRGGPLGETQYF TRBV5-5 - - TRBJ2-5
TGCGCCAGCAGCTTGGTAGCGGGAGTAGTTGCAGATACGCAGTATTTT CASSLVAGVVADTQYF TRBV5-1 TRBD2 once TRBJ2-3
TGTGCCAGCAGCGTCCCGGGACTAGCGGGAGGGCCGACTCACAATGAGCAGTTCTTC CASSVPGLAGGPTHNEQFF TRBV7-9 TRBD2 - TRBJ2-1
TGTGCCAGCAGTGGACCCCGGGTTGTACTGTTTTTT CASSGPRVVLFF TRBV2 - once TRBJ1-4
TGTGCCAGCAGCTTATCTGGGACAGGGGGAAATTACTATGGCTACACCTTC CASSLSGTGGNYYGYTF TRBV7-9 TRBD1 - TRBJ1-2
TGCAGCGCTTACAGTGCCTACGAGCAGTACTTC CSAYSAYEQYF TRBV29-1 - - TRBJ2-7
TGTGCCAGCAGTTCCTCGGACAGCCGCAATCAGCCCCAGCATTTT CASSSSDSRNQPQHF TRBV27 - - TRBJ1-5
TGTTCCAGCACCGAGGGTAACTATGGCTACACCTTC CSSTEGNYGYTF TRBV7-9 - - TRBJ1-2
TGTGCCAGCAGTTCCCCGGGCGGGACTGAAGCTTTCTTT CASSSPGGTEAFF TRBV6-5 - few TRBJ1-1
TGTGCCAGCGGTTCGAGGACAGGGGGCTTGTATACGCAGTATTTT CASGSRTGGLYTQYF TRBV9 TRBD1 - TRBJ2-3
TGCAGCGTTGAAATGGCGGGAGGCACCTACAATGAGCAGTTCTTC CSVEMAGGTYNEQFF TRBV29-1 TRBD2 - TRBJ2-1
TGTGCCAGCAGCGTCGCGGGAGGGGCATTGGAGACCCAGTACTTC CASSVAGGALETQYF TRBV9 TRBD2 - TRBJ2-5
TGTGCCAGCAGCTCCCAAAAAGCGGGGCGGAACACTGAAGCTTTCTTT CASSSQKAGRNTEAFF TRBV13 - - TRBJ1-1
TGTGCCAGCAGCTTGTCTACCGGGTACGATGAGCAGTTCTTC CASSLSTGYDEQFF TRBV5-4 - few TRBJ2-1
TGTGCCAGTAGTATAGATCTTAACACTGAAGCTTTCTTT CASSIDLNTEAFF TRBV19 - - TRBJ1-1
TGTGCCAGCAGCTTAGAGGCAGGGAACCTAGTACGTGAGCAGTTCTTC CASSLEAGNLVREQFF TRBV7-2 - few TRBJ2-1
TGCGCCAGCAGCCAAGTGGAGGGGGCGGCTGAAGCTTTCTTT CASSQVEGAAEAFF TRBV4-3 TRBD1 - TRBJ1-1